The clone carrying this T cell receptor beta chain was detected only a few times. Its antigen remains unidentified. These data originate in a study of post-analysis software for immune sequencing data. Overall study: Patients had relapsing-remitting, secondary progressive or progressive-relapsing multiple sclerosis; some lacked subtype. Study conclusions and caveats: The study found TRBV5-6, TRBV5-1 and TRBV20-1 among a handful of TRBV segments more frequent in patients than controls. Versus controls, multiple sclerosis patients showed significantly lower diversity (normalized Chao1). F measure clustering grouped samples strongly by preparation batch.

Germline assignment: CDR1 SGHVS and CDR2 FQNEAQ. The CDR3 runs 14 residues. J was trimmed by 7 bases and V by 3 bases; bases with no gene match: 6. Sequencing libraries made from TCR beta cDNA carried unique molecular identifiers. cDNA molecules numbering approximately 500,000 came from roughly 1 to 10 million T cells. TCRdb itself ran the PCR reads through MiXCR, one entry per CDR3 protein. The sample yields around 200,000 distinct CDR3 sequences, over 25% seen once. The sequence came from a girl aged 2-17 years with multiple sclerosis. The sample consisted of blood. The chain joins TRBV7-8 to TRBJ2-7; 10 nucleotides align to TRBD1. Here the CDR3 DNA reads TGTGCCAGCAGCTTGGGGACAGGGGCTGGTGAGCAGTACTTC. Translating it yields CASSLGTGAGEQYF.